Listed here is a single TCR beta chain. Its antigen is currently unknown. The sample comes from a study of T cell responses to AZD1222 COVID-19 vaccine. Assay: immunoSEQ multiplex PCR; the TCRdb copy retains only in-frame clones and omits some. This sample yields over 120,000 clones, of which approximately 91% are seen a single time; around 5% belongs to the top ten. Study-wide points: No repertoire was sampled before or during the peak T cell response, only after it. Spike-specific TCR repertoires showed rising breadth and depth after two AZD1222 doses. Among vaccine-associated CD4 TCRs, coverage spanned spike, with dominance at 160-218 and 743-854.

The V and J ends lost 6 bases and 3 bases, in that order; junction bases with no gene match: 3. The CDR3 is 13 amino acids. The source material was peripheral blood, sampled 28 days after the second dose of the MenACWY control vaccine. The chain is built from TRBV12-3 or TRBV12-4 and TRBJ2-7, with 9 nucleotides matching TRBD1. The origin of this receptor is an adult who received the MenACWY meningococcal vaccine as a control. Here the CDR3 DNA reads TGTGCCAGCAGACAGGGGGCGTACTACGAGCAGTACTTC. It codes for CASRQGAYYEQYF.